This TCR beta chain originates from a study of OX40 agonist ivuxolimab in advanced cancers. Some background on the complete study: Ivuxolimab was a fully human IgG2 agonistic monoclonal antibody targeting the costimulatory receptor OX40 (CD134). Intravenous ivuxolimab was administered to patients every 2 weeks at six dose levels: 0.01, 0.1, 0.3, 1.5, 3 and 10 mg/kg. Of the approximately 54 dose-escalation patients, hepatocellular carcinoma was present in some 19, melanoma in around 15, renal cell carcinoma in 9 and head and neck cancer in 9. A male proportion of 82.7% and a mean age of 60 years, ranging from roughly 20 to 80, were recorded for the dose-escalation cohort. Patients were allowed to have had prior anti-PD-1, anti-PD-L1 or anti-CTLA-4 therapy, and approximately 40% of the dose-escalation patients had previously received checkpoint inhibitors. Partial responses were achieved by three dose-escalation patients, of whom one had hepatocellular carcinoma and two had cutaneous melanoma. The purpose of peripheral TCRbeta sequencing was to test whether ivuxolimab changed TCR sequence diversity and led to clonal T-cell expansion. The paper describes the monotherapy dose-escalation part (N = 52 patients) of the phase I trial of ivuxolimab. Overall study outcomes, separate from this receptor: On average, CD8+ T cells showed more expanded clones than CD4+ T cells after ivuxolimab. In the 0.1-3.0 mg/kg groups, partial responders were among the patients with the lowest normalized peripheral clonal expansion, particularly in CD8+ T cells. Low levels of normalized T-cell clonal expansion were also seen in some patients who did not respond. The antigen specificity of the clonally expanded peripheral T cells was not determined. Clonal expansion of both CD4+ and CD8+ blood T cells was observed from baseline to week 6 at doses 0.1 to 3.0 mg/kg.

Note on this clone: The antigen it binds to is not known. The junction does not match germline at one end; this may be a read error.

The CDR1 and CDR2 encoded by the germline V gene (reference sequence) are MNHEY and SMNVEV. Taken from cysteine to phenylalanine, the CDR3 has 10 residues. The CDR3 DNA has 30 bases and is translated from base 1. To sequence the TCRbeta CDR3 region, genomic DNA was isolated from the sorted cells. The immunoSEQ Assay was used for sequencing of TCRbeta CDR3 regions. Not all clones reach the TCRdb copy of this immuneACCESS table, which keeps in-frame sequences only. Checked studies attribute under half of the gap to unresolved V genes and leave the rest unexplained. The sample table lists nearly 90,000 clones, around nine tenths of them with a count of one. The ten largest clonotypes hold about 1.5% of the sample. The trial excluded patients who had a history of autoimmune disease or were on systemic immunosuppression. Peripheral blood for TCR sequencing was collected from all dose cohorts at baseline, on cycle 4 day 1, and on cycle 7 day 1. The samples were drawn from a first-in-human, open-label, multicenter phase I dose-escalation trial of ivuxolimab. The trial enrolled adults with locally advanced or metastatic head and neck squamous cell, hepatocellular, melanoma or renal cell carcinoma. Before TCR sequencing, CD4+ T cells and CD8+ T cells were sorted from peripheral blood as separate populations.

The V and J genes are TRBV27 and TRBJ2-4; the D gene is possibly TRBD2, with 5 bases matching. This receptor was identified in an adult with an advanced solid tumor such as melanoma, head and neck, liver or kidney cancer. The specimen comprised CD4+ or CD8+ T cells sorted from blood, sampled in a trial of the OX40 agonist ivuxolimab. CDR3 protein: CASSHPGRVF. At the DNA level, the sequence is TGTGCCAGCAGCCATCCCGGGCGGGTCTTC.